This entry lists 9 T cell receptor beta chains sequenced from one sample in a study of CD8 T cells in Susac syndrome. Reverse transcription of 0.5 to 1 ug RNA was performed with random hexamers. TCRdb fed the immunoSEQ multiplex PCR reads into MiXCR, producing one record per CDR3 protein. This sample has 180,000 or so distinct CDR3 sequences, with about 94% found just once. Sequencing was done on a sample of CD4+ T cells from PBMCs. The receptors originated from a human donor in good health.

This chain joins TRBV7-2 and TRBJ1-2; perhaps TRBD1 as D (5 bases). Trimming cost V 9 bases and J 2 bases, with 13 bases left between them. The CDR3 is made up of 13 amino acids. Germline lookup yields CDR1 SGHTA and CDR2 FQGNSA. CDR3 sequence (DNA): TGTGCCAGTAAGACAGCTGGCAACTATGGCTACACCTTC. Residues: CASKTAGNYGYTF.

Concerning this clonotype itself: This clone may be a read error of a much larger clone one base away. The rearrangement joins TRBV9 to TRBJ2-5; no clear D gene. This CDR3 is built from 11 residues. The germline CDR1 and CDR2 sequences are SGDLS and YYNGEE. V lost 0 bases and J 3 bases, leaving 0 bases between the germline ends. CDR3 in amino acids: CASSVEETQYF. The CDR3 nucleotides read TGTGCCAGCAGCGTAGAAGAGACCCAGTACTTC.

This clonotype was counted only a few times. J is TRBJ2-7 and V is TRBV12-3 or TRBV12-4, with D perhaps TRBD1 (5 bases). This CDR3 has 14 residues. V lost 6 bases and J lost 2, with 14 bases in between. The CDR3 loop is CASSKGQKTYEQYF. The DNA of the CDR3 is TGTGCCAGCAGCAAGGGGCAGAAAACCTACGAGCAGTACTTC.

The V and J genes are TRBV20-1 and TRBJ1-5; no firm D call. The CDR3 runs 13 residues. Looked up from germline, CDR1 is DFQATT and CDR2 is SNEGSKA (reference sequence). The DNA for the CDR3 is TGCAGCGGGAGAGAGGATAGCAATCAGCCCCAGCATTTT. Protein sequence: CSGREDSNQPQHF.

V gene TRBV20-1 combines with J gene TRBJ2-5; 9 nucleotides match TRBD1. The CDR3 runs to 15 residues. Germline lookup yields CDR1 DFQATT and CDR2 SNEGSKA (reference sequence). Trimming at V came to 0 bases and at J to 4 bases, leaving 6 bases not matched to a gene. CDR3 sequence (DNA): TGCAGTGCTAGAGATCCTACAGGGGGCGGAGAGACCCAGTACTTC. Translation gives CSARDPTGGGETQYF.

The rearrangement uses TRBV20-1 and TRBJ2-5; 7 nucleotides match TRBD2. V gave up 1 base and J gave up 8 bases; unmatched junction bases: 10. The CDR3 is 14 amino acids. CDR1 and CDR2 (germline): DFQATT, SNEGSKA (reference sequence). The CDR3 bases are TGCAGTGCTAGAGTGATCGGGAGCGGGGAAACCCAGTACTTC. Translated: CSARVIGSGETQYF.

The chain carries TRBV29-1 and TRBJ1-5; the D is unclear. V lost 5 bases to trimming and J lost 0 bases, with 11 bases between them. In germline, CDR1 is SQVTM, CDR2 ANQGSEA. The CDR3 contains 14 residues. CDR3 sequence reads: CSVTENSSNQPQHF. In nucleotides, the CDR3 is TGCAGCGTTACAGAGAACAGTAGCAATCAGCCCCAGCATTTT.

This chain joins TRBV2 and TRBJ2-7; D is ambiguous. CDR1 and CDR2 from the germline V gene are SNHLY and FYNNEI. Trimming pared 4 bases from V and 0 bases from J, leaving 13 bases between. The CDR3 has 15 amino acids. The CDR3 is CASSVQQVNSYEQYF. The DNA for the CDR3 is TGTGCCAGCAGTGTACAGCAGGTCAACTCCTACGAGCAGTACTTC. Full variable domain (outside the CDR3, taken from reference TRBV2 and TRBJ2-7): EPEVTQTPSHQVTQMGQEVILRCVPISNHLYFYWYRQILGQKVEFLVSFYNNEISEKSEIFDDQFSVERPDGSNFTLKIRSTKLEDSAMYFCASSVQQVNSYEQYFGPGTRLTVT.

In its sample, this clonotype was seen a few times. The chain recombines TRBV12-3 or TRBV12-4 with TRBJ2-5; 7 bases align to TRBD2. V shed 2 bases and J 5 bases; nucleotides not matched to a gene: 2. The length of the CDR3 is 13 residues. As DNA, the CDR3 is TGTGCCAGCAGTTTACGCGGGAGTGAGACCCAGTACTTC. Encoded protein: CASSLRGSETQYF.